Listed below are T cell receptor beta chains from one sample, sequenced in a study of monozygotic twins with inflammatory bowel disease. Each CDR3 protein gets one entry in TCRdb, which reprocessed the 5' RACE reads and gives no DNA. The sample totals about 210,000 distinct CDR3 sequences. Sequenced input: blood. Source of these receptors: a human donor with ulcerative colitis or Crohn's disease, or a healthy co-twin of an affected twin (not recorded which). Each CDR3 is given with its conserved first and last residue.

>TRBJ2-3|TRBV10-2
CASTPGGGRDTQYF
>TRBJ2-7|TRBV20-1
CSATDGYYEQYF
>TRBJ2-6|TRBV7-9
CAGGGGRDWANVLTF
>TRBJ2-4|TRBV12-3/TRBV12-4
CASSLGGDGQYF
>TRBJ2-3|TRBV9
CASSEDPLAGNTQYF
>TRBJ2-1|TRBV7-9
CASSPDLTEQFF
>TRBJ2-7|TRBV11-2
CASSSEPYEQYF
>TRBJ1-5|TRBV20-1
CSAREMGNQPQHF
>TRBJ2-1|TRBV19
CASSIDPGPNEQFF
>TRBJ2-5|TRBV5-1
CASSSLPLGQGMTQYF
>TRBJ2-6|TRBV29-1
CSVEGNGNSGANVLTF
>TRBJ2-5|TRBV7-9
CASSLALQGGETQYF
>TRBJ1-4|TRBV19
CASSPGRISEKLFF
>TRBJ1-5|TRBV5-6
CASSLAGNNQPQHF
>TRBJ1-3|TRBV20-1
CSARDIGRDTIYF
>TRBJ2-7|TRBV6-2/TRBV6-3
CASTRSGREREQYF
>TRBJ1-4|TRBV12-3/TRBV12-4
CASRPGHLATNEKLFF
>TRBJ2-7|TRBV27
CASRPLGPLIEQYF
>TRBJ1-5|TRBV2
CASSRKRTGQGQPQHF
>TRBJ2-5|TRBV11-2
CASRPLPTGGPMGETQYF
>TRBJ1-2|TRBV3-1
CASSQDSAGGSGYTF
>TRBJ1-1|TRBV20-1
CSATYPWPRDMGTEAFF
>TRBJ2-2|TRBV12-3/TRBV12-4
CASRPVVFANTGELFF
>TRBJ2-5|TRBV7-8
CASSLSLATQETQYF
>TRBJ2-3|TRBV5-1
CASSSTLAGPTDTQYF
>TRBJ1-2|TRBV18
CASSPPLNHYYGYTF
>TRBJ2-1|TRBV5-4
CASSGLAAQFF
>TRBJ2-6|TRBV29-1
CSVSTNSGANVLTF
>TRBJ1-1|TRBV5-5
CASSFELGTEAFF
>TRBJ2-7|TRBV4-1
CASSRLVRGENEQYF
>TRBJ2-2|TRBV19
CASSIKRGAKVGELFF
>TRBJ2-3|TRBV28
CASKVQVSTDTQYF
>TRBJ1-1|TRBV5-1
CASSLAQQGNTEAFF
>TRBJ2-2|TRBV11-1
CASSTWVRGRTGDTGELFF
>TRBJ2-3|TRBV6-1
CASRPRGRGPDTQYF
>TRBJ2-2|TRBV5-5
CASSFGGGRTGELFF
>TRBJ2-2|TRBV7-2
CASTFGRTAGELFF
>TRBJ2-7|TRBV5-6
CASSLARAYEQYF
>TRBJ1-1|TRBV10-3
CAITQGMGYTEAFF
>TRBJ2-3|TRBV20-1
CSATRGSITETQYF
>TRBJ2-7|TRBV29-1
CSALLHSSYEQYF
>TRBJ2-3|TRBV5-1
CASRLGGPSSDTQYF
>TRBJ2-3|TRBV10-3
CAISDGGPRTDTQYF
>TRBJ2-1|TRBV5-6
CASSLAKRAQFF
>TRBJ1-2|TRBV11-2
CASSRGTGRGYTF
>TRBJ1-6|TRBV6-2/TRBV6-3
CASSASGDASPLHF
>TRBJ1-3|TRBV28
CASRDGTAVGNTIYF